This T cell receptor beta chain was recorded in a study of CD8+ T cells in alopecia areata. Study-wide background: Each of the treated patients was given oral tofacitinib, 5 to 10 mg twice daily, for moderate-to-severe alopecia areata.

Details on this clone: Its antigen is still unknown.

Alopecia areata patients had lesional scalp punch biopsies and peripheral blood taken from them. Study outcomes and limitations: Normal skin's resident alphabeta T cells are sequenced alongside lesional scalp T cells.

In each case, RNA was isolated and then reverse transcribed into cDNA as the sequencing template. Repertoires were generated with immunoSEQ multiplex PCR, while TCRdb's copy carries only in-frame clones and drops some. There are 110,000 to 150,000 clones in the sample; under 60% occur only once, and roughly 6.7% lies in the top ten. The sequence came from a human donor with alopecia areata. This specimen consisted of CD4+ T cells sorted from blood, obtained at week 0.

In DNA form, the CDR3 reads TGTGCCTGGAGTGGGGGGGCCAACGTCCTGACTTTC. Protein product: CAWSGGANVLTF. V is TRBV30 and J is TRBJ2-6, with D unresolved. CDR1 is GTSNPN, CDR2 SVGIG, per germline (reference sequence). This CDR3 contains 12 residues. Trimming cost V 1 base and J 4 bases, with 2 bases left between them. Variable domain in full (rest from reference TRBV30 and TRBJ2-6): SQTIHQWPATLVQPVGSPLSLECTVEGTSNPNLYWYRQAAGRGLQLLFYSVGIGQISSEVPQNLSASRPQDRQFILSSKKLLLSDSGFYLCAWSGGANVLTFGAGSRLTVL.